This entry is about one TCR beta chain. Sequencing of TCR beta was carried out in blood CD8+ and CD4+ T cells. Included as multiple sclerosis controls were treatment-naive patients who had stable or active relapsing-remitting disease. Both CD4+ and CD8+ T cells were negatively isolated, and TEMRA cells underwent FACS enrichment. This sample was taken from a study of CD8 T cells in Susac syndrome. Germline CDR1 SGHRS, CDR2 YFSETQ. The CDR3 has 18 amino acids. V dropped 4 bases and J dropped 0; count of bases not matched to a gene: 9. Random hexamers were used to reverse transcribe roughly 0.5 to 1 ug of RNA. TCR beta CDR3 was amplified by immunoSEQ covering 54 Vbeta and 13 Jbeta. TCRdb used MiXCR to reprocess the immunoSEQ multiplex PCR reads, holding one entry per CDR3 protein. Here the sample spans around 180,000 distinct CDR3 sequences, about 94% being singletons.

The V gene is TRBV5-1, the J gene TRBJ2-1; 11 bases match TRBD1. The sequenced sample was CD4+ T cells from PBMCs. This receptor was obtained from a human donor with multiple sclerosis. The CDR3: CASSPPGTGGGSYNEQFF. The CDR3 DNA follows: TGCGCCAGCAGCCCGCCCGGGACAGGGGGGGGCTCCTACAATGAGCAGTTCTTC.